This TCR beta chain was documented in a study of patients and donors after allogeneic stem cell transplantation. Trimming left V 6 bases short and J 4 bases short, with 16 bases between. Germline V gene data show CDR1 as DFQATT and CDR2 as SNEGSKA (reference sequence). The CDR3 loop spans 13 amino acids. TCRdb redid the calling of the RT-PCR reads with MiXCR, one entry per CDR3 protein. The repertoire holds roughly 30,000 distinct CDR3 sequences, with over 6.5% as singletons. This clonotype was detected many times. The rearrangement joins TRBV20-1 to TRBJ2-7; maybe TRBD2 (5 bases). Sequencing was carried out using blood, either unsorted or a sorted T cell fraction (not recorded which). The TCR was taken from a human donor who was either an allogeneic HSCT recipient or a stem cell or donor lymphocyte infusion donor (not recorded which). It is not recorded whose cells these are; they may come from a transplant donor. CDR3: CSARGVQTYEQYF. CDR3 bases: TGCAGTGCCCGGGGAGTTCAGACGTACGAGCAGTACTTC.